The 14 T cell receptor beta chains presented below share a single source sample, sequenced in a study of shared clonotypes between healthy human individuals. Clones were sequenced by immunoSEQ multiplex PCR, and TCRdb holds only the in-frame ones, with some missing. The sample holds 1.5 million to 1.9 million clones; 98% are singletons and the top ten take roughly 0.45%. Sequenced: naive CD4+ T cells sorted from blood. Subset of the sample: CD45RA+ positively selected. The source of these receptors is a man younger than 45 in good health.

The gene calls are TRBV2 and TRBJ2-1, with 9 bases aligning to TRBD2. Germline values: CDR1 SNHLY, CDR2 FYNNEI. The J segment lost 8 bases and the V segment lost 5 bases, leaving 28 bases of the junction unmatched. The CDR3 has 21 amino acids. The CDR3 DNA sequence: TGTGCCAGCAGTCGCCCTCTGGGACAGACTAGCGGAACGAGGGCCCTAGATGAGCAGTTCTTC. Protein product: CASSRPLGQTSGTRALDEQFF. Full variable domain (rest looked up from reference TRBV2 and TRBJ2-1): EPEVTQTPSHQVTQMGQEVILRCVPISNHLYFYWYRQILGQKVEFLVSFYNNEISEKSEIFDDQFSVERPDGSNFTLKIRSTKLEDSAMYFCASSRPLGQTSGTRALDEQFFGPGTRLTVL.

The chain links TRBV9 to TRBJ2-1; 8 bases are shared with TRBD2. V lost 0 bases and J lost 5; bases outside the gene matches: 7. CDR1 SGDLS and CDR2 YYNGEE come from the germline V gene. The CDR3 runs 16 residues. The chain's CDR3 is CASSVVPAGVDNEQFF. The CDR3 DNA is TGTGCCAGCAGCGTAGTTCCAGCGGGAGTAGACAATGAGCAGTTCTTC.

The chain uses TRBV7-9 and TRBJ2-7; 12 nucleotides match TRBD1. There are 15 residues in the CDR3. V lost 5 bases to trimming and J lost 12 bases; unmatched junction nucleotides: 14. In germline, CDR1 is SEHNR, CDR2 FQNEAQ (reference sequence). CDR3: CASSLNRDRGQEWYF. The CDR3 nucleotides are TGTGCCAGCAGCCTTAACCGGGACAGGGGGCAGGAGTGGTACTTC.

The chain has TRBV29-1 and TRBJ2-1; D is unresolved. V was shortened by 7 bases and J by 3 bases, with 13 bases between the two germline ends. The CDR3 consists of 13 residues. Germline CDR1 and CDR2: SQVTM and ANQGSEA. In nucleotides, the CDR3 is TGCAGCGGGGTTCACTACCACTACAATGAGCAGTTCTTC. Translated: CSGVHYHYNEQFF.

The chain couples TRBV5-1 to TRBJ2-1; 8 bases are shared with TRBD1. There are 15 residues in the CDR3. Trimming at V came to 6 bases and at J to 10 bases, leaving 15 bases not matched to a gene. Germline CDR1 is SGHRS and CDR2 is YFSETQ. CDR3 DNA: TGCGCCAGCACCCTACCCGGGACAGGCTCCCACGAGCAGTTCTTC. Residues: CASTLPGTGSHEQFF.

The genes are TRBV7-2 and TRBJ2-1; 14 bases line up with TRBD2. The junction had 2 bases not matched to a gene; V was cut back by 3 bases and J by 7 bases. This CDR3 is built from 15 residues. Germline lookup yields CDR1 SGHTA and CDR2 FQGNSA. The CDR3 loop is CASSFRLAGGNEQFF. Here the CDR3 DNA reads TGTGCCAGCAGCTTTCGACTAGCGGGAGGGAATGAGCAGTTCTTC.

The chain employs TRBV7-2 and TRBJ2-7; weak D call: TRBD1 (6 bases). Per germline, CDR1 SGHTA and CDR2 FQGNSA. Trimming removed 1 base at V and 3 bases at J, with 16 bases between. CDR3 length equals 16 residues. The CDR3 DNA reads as TGTGCCAGCAGCTTAGGAGGACAGCTGATCCTCTACGAGCAGTACTTC. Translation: CASSLGGQLILYEQYF.

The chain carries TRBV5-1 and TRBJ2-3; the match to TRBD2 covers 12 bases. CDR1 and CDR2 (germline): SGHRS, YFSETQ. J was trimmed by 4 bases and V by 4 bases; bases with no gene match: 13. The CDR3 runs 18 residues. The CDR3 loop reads CASSPLAGGPSVSDTQYF. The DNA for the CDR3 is TGCGCCAGCAGCCCCCTAGCGGGAGGGCCCAGTGTTTCAGATACGCAGTATTTT.

The CDR3 loop reads CASSRPGQGGEQYF. The CDR3 coding sequence is TGTGCCAGCAGCCGACCGGGACAGGGGGGCGAGCAGTACTTC. V usage is TRBV7-4 and J usage is TRBJ2-7; 11 bases align to TRBD1. V shed 5 bases and J 6 bases; nucleotides not matched to a gene: 6. The CDR3 is 14 residues long. CDR1 is SGHVT and CDR2 is SQSDAQ in the germline V gene.

In DNA, the CDR3 is TGCAGCGTTGAAGATTCCGGGGATGAAAAACTGTTTTTT. Its protein is CSVEDSGDEKLFF. The chain links TRBV29-1 to TRBJ1-4; D unclear. Germline CDR1 and CDR2: SQVTM and ANQGSEA. This CDR3 region has 13 residues. V lost 0 bases to trimming and J lost 6 bases, with 8 bases between them.

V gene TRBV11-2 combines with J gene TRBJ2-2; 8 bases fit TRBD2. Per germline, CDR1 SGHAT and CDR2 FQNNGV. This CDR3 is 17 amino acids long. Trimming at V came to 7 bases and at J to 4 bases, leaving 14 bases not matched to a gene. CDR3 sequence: CASINPRGGQGTGELFF. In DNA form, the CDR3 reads TGTGCCAGCATCAATCCTCGGGGGGGTCAGGGCACCGGGGAGCTGTTTTTT.

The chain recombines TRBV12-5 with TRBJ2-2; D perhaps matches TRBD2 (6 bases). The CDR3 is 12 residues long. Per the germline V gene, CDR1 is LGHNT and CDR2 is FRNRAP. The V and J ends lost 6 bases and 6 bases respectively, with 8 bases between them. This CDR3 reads CASGRGSGELFF. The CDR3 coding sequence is TGTGCTAGTGGACGGGGGTCCGGGGAGCTGTTTTTT.

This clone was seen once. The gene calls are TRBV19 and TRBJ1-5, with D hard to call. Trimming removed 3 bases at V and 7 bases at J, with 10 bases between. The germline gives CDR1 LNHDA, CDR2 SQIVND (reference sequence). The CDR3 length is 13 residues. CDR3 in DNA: TGTGCCAGTAGTATCGTTGCGGGGCAGCCCCAGCATTTT. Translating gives CASSIVAGQPQHF.

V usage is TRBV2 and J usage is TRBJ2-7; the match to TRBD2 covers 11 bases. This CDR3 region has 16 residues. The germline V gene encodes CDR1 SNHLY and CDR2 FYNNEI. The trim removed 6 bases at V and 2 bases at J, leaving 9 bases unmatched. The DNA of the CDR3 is TGTGCCAGCAGACCCCTAGCGGGAGGCCCCCCCTACGAGCAGTACTTC. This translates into CASRPLAGGPPYEQYF.